This TCR beta chain is drawn from a study of response to subunit inactivated influenza vaccine. This clonotype has just a few counts. TCRdb reprocessed the RT-PCR reads with MiXCR, giving one entry per CDR3 protein. The sample includes over 800,000 distinct CDR3 sequences, 21% seen only once; the top ten take roughly 10%. The CDR3 sequence is 17 residues long. CDR1 and CDR2 from the germline V gene are SGDLS and YYNGEE. V dropped 0 bases and J dropped 0 bases, with 12 bases sitting between them. The receptor was derived from a man between 45 and 60 years old who received an inactivated influenza vaccine. Source: PBMCs from blood, taken 5 days after vaccination. The V gene is TRBV9, the J gene TRBJ2-2; no clear D gene. The chain's CDR3 is CASSVAQRTPNTGELFF. The CDR3 region has the DNA TGTGCCAGCAGCGTAGCACAGCGAACCCCGAACACCGGGGAGCTGTTTTTT.